This TCR beta chain came from a study of blood T cells in healthy people across ages. The use of a sample-barcoded 5' primer and a J-beta primer mix characterized a second PCR of about 7 to 12 cycles. Carrying 12 random nucleotides, a template-switch adaptor labeled each individual cDNA molecule. TCRdb independently ran MiXCR on the 5' RACE reads; one entry per CDR3 protein. The table has 1.5 million to 2 million distinct CDR3 sequences, roughly 27% seen once. This clonotype was counted between two and nine times. Sequenced material: blood. The receptor was isolated from a woman aged 30 to 39 in good health.

The chain's CDR3 is CASRPGTVYNEQFF. Written as DNA, the CDR3 is TGTGCCAGCAGACCGGGGACAGTCTACAATGAGCAGTTCTTC. This rearrangement joins TRBV27 to TRBJ2-1; 7 nucleotides line up with TRBD1. Trimming at V came to 6 bases and at J to 3 bases, leaving 5 bases not matched to a gene. CDR3 length: 14 residues. CDR1 is MNHEY, CDR2 SMNVEV, per germline (reference sequence).